The rows below give T cell receptor beta chains drawn from one sample of a study of blood T cell repertoires in COVID-19. Sequencing used immunoSEQ multiplex PCR; TCRdb keeps in-frame clones, though not all of them. Of about 100,000 clones in the sample, roughly 90% are singletons; the top ten hold 7.4%. Specimen: peripheral blood. Receptors were obtained from a man aged 25 to 45 in a cohort sampled during active COVID-19. Both conserved end residues are part of each CDR3. A D gene is named only where the DNA matches it firmly. Part of the rows lack a size; the others show once, few, many or a class for expanded clones.

>-|TRBV7-2|TRBJ2-6|-
CASSPSPGGFSGANVLTF
TGTGCCAGCAGTCCTAGTCCGGGGGGCTTCTCTGGGGCCAACGTCCTGACTTTC
>-|TRBV9|TRBJ2-7|TRBD2
CASSAASGAYEQYF
TGTGCCAGCAGTGCGGCTAGCGGGGCATACGAGCAGTACTTC
>-|TRBV25-1|TRBJ2-1|TRBD1
CASRGQSSYNEQFF
TGTGCCAGCAGGGGACAGAGCTCCTACAATGAGCAGTTCTTC
>-|TRBV3-1/TRBV3-2|TRBJ2-7|TRBD2
CASSLGLAGARYEQYF
TGTGCCAGCAGCCTCGGACTAGCGGGGGCACGCTACGAGCAGTACTTC
>-|TRBV27|TRBJ2-2|TRBD1
CASSPAPQTGWGSTGELFF
TGTGCCAGCAGTCCGGCCCCTCAGACAGGGTGGGGCAGCACCGGGGAGCTGTTTTTT
>-|TRBV5-8|TRBJ2-3|-
CASPASPGGPSTDTQYF
TGTGCCAGCCCTGCCTCGCCTGGGGGCCCTAGCACAGATACGCAGTATTTT
>-|TRBV19|TRBJ2-7|TRBD1
CASSRGPTRDRGSYEQYF
TGTGCCAGTAGTAGAGGACCCACCCGGGACAGGGGATCCTACGAGCAGTACTTC
>-|TRBV5-1|TRBJ2-2|-
CASSFRSRGVFTNTGELFF
TGCGCCAGCAGTTTTCGGTCCAGGGGAGTCTTCACTAACACCGGGGAGCTGTTTTTT
>-|TRBV15|TRBJ1-1|-
CATSIRGGTEAFF
TGTGCCACCAGTATACGCGGTGGGACTGAAGCTTTCTTT
>-|TRBV3-1/TRBV3-2|TRBJ2-7|-
CASKLTGRPYEQYF
TGTGCCAGCAAACTCACAGGGCGTCCCTACGAGCAGTACTTC
>-|TRBV4-2|TRBJ1-1|-
CASSQEYRLNTEAFF
TGTGCCAGCAGCCAAGAATACAGGCTGAACACTGAAGCTTTCTTT
>-|TRBV18|TRBJ1-1|TRBD1
CASSEGQGGSAEAFF
TGTGCCAGCTCAGAGGGACAGGGGGGTTCGGCTGAAGCTTTCTTT
>once|TRBV7-9|TRBJ2-3|-
CASSPLRPISGSTQYF
TGTGCCAGCAGCCCACTCAGGCCGATTTCAGGTAGTACGCAGTATTTT
>-|TRBV2|TRBJ2-2|TRBD2
CASSEGLAGGLYLPGELFF
TGTGCCAGCAGTGAGGGACTAGCGGGGGGGCTCTATTTACCCGGGGAGCTGTTTTTT
>-|TRBV15|TRBJ1-1|TRBD1
CATSRGGQGNTEAFF
TGTGCCACCAGCAGAGGGGGACAGGGCAACACTGAAGCTTTCTTT
>-|TRBV30|TRBJ2-3|-
CAWSVQPTDTQYF
TGTGCCTGGAGTGTACAACCCACAGATACGCAGTATTTT
>few|TRBV5-1|TRBJ2-7|TRBD1
CASSLEGRGYEQYF
TGCGCCAGCAGCTTGGAAGGCAGGGGGTACGAGCAGTACTTC
>-|TRBV15|TRBJ2-1|TRBD1
CATGTDYNEQFF
TGTGCCACGGGGACAGATTACAATGAGCAGTTCTTC
>-|TRBV6-5|TRBJ2-4|TRBD1
CASSQQGNIQYF
TGTGCCAGCAGTCAACAGGGGAACATTCAGTACTTC
>-|TRBV24-1|TRBJ2-2|-
CATSGGFTGELFF
TGTGCCACCAGTGGCGGGTTCACCGGGGAGCTGTTTTTT
>once|TRBV5-1|TRBJ1-4|-
CASSLGPGGNEKLFF
TGCGCCAGCAGCTTGGGTCCGGGGGGCAATGAAAAACTGTTTTTT
>-|TRBV11-2|TRBJ1-3|-
CASSPSKGGNTIYF
TGTGCCAGCAGCCCCTCGAAGGGGGGAAACACCATATATTTT
>-|TRBV5-4|TRBJ2-2|TRBD1
CASSLGQGRIAGELFF
TGTGCCAGCAGCCTCGGACAGGGGAGGATCGCCGGGGAGCTGTTTTTT
>-|TRBV5-1|TRBJ1-3|-
CASSLREAGNTIYF
TGCGCCAGCAGCTTAAGGGAGGCTGGAAACACCATATATTTT
>-|TRBV10-3|TRBJ1-2|-
CAISRAADYGYTF
TGTGCCATCAGCCGAGCGGCCGATTATGGCTACACCTTC
>-|TRBV13|TRBJ2-4|TRBD2
CASRAGGPAKNIQYF
TGTGCCAGCAGGGCGGGGGGGCCCGCCAAAAACATTCAGTACTTC
>-|TRBV4-3|TRBJ1-6|-
CASSQDRGGSPYNSPLHF
TGCGCCAGCAGCCAAGATCGGGGGGGGTCCCCCTATAATTCACCCCTCCACTTT
>-|TRBV6-6|TRBJ2-3|TRBD2
CASSYSGLAETDTQYF
TGTGCCAGCAGTTACTCCGGACTAGCGGAAACAGATACGCAGTATTTT
>-|TRBV6-5|TRBJ2-7|TRBD2
CASSLGAGEIYEQYF
TGTGCCAGCAGCTTGGGAGCGGGGGAGATCTACGAGCAGTACTTC
>-|TRBV30|TRBJ1-1|-
CAWSADSANTEAFF
TGTGCCTGGAGTGCGGACAGCGCGAACACTGAAGCTTTCTTT
>-|TRBV2|TRBJ2-3|TRBD2
CASKDRGGFSDTQYF
TGTGCCAGCAAGGATCGGGGGGGGTTTTCGGATACGCAGTATTTT
>-|TRBV10-3|TRBJ1-4|-
CAISESGGAGLFLSEKLFF
TGTGCCATCAGTGAGTCCGGGGGGGCGGGTTTGTTTCTGAGTGAAAAACTGTTTTTT
>-|TRBV24-1|TRBJ2-3|-
CATGTGTDTQYF
TGTGCCACCGGAACAGGGACAGATACGCAGTATTTT
>once|TRBV5-4|TRBJ2-3|TRBD1
CASSAARGKADTQYF
TGTGCCAGCAGCGCCGCCAGGGGGAAAGCAGATACGCAGTATTTT
>-|TRBV18|TRBJ1-4|TRBD1
CASSPRTGDGTNEKLFF
TGTGCCAGCTCACCCCGGACAGGGGATGGAACTAATGAAAAACTGTTTTTT
>-|TRBV29-1|TRBJ1-1|-
CSVVGGSTEAFF
TGCAGCGTTGTCGGGGGGAGCACTGAAGCTTTCTTT
>-|TRBV7-9|TRBJ1-4|-
CATQGTGSEKLFF
TGTGCCACCCAGGGGACGGGTAGTGAAAAACTGTTTTTT
>-|TRBV14|TRBJ2-1|TRBD2
CASRPGLAGGQDLTNEQFF
TGTGCCAGCAGACCCGGACTAGCGGGGGGCCAGGACCTAACAAATGAGCAGTTCTTC
>-|TRBV5-6|TRBJ1-2|-
CATFLGGRVNGYTF
TGTGCCACCTTCCTGGGAGGGCGAGTGAATGGCTACACCTTC
>-|TRBV4-3|TRBJ2-5|-
CASSQAGQAQETQYF
TGCGCCAGCAGCCAAGCCGGACAAGCTCAAGAGACCCAGTACTTC
>-|TRBV7-8|TRBJ2-3|TRBD1
CASSRDRAWESYTDTQYF
TGTGCCAGCAGCCGAGACAGGGCCTGGGAGAGTTACACAGATACGCAGTATTTT
>once|TRBV30|TRBJ2-5|-
CAWGGQPETQYF
TGTGCCTGGGGGGGGCAGCCAGAGACCCAGTACTTC
>-|TRBV6-6|TRBJ1-6|-
CASNPSGIDNSPLHF
TGTGCCAGCAATCCGTCAGGGATCGATAATTCACCCCTCCACTTT
>-|TRBV5-4|TRBJ1-1|TRBD1
CASSLDRGTEAFF
TGTGCCAGCAGCTTGGACAGGGGTACTGAAGCTTTCTTT
>once|TRBV3-1/TRBV3-2|TRBJ1-3|-
CASSQELFRGNTIYF
TGTGCCAGCAGCCAAGAACTGTTCCGAGGGAACACCATATATTTT
>-|TRBV27|TRBJ2-5|TRBD1
CASSLFPLGQGSPRETQYF
TGTGCCAGCAGTTTATTTCCCCTTGGACAGGGAAGCCCTCGGGAGACCCAGTACTTC
>-|TRBV5-6|TRBJ1-5|TRBD1
CASSLRQGAGQPQHF
TGTGCCAGCAGCCTCCGACAGGGGGCCGGTCAGCCCCAGCATTTT
>-|TRBV3-1/TRBV3-2|TRBJ2-5|-
CASKLSGQETQYF
TGTGCCAGCAAGCTTAGCGGACAAGAGACCCAGTACTTC
>-|TRBV6-2/TRBV6-3|TRBJ2-7|TRBD1
CASSGDRPSSYEQYF
TGTGCCAGCAGTGGGGACAGGCCTAGCTCCTACGAGCAGTACTTC
>once|TRBV11-2|TRBJ2-2|-
CASSTRQALRNTGELFF
TGTGCCAGCAGCACTCGACAGGCCCTAAGGAACACCGGGGAGCTGTTTTTT
>once|TRBV5-4|TRBJ2-3|-
CASSLEFAGGDTQYF
TGTGCCAGCAGCTTGGAATTTGCCGGCGGGGATACGCAGTATTTT
>-|TRBV12-5|TRBJ2-1|TRBD2
CASGLVTTSGGRNEQFF
TGTGCTAGTGGTTTGGTAACGACTAGCGGGGGTAGAAATGAGCAGTTCTTC
>few|TRBV6-4|TRBJ2-2|-
CASSARASTGELFF
TGTGCCAGCAGTGCGAGGGCGAGCACCGGGGAGCTGTTTTTT